These 15 T cell receptor beta chains came from one sample sequenced in a study of blood T cell repertoires in COVID-19. Using immunoSEQ multiplex PCR, the repertoire was profiled, and TCRdb retains in-frame clones only, with some absent. The repertoire has roughly 200,000 clones, approximately 91% of them found once; the top ten carry about 6.6%. The sequenced material came from peripheral blood. The receptor source for this set is a middle-aged woman who had recovered from COVID-19.

The genes are TRBV5-1 and TRBJ1-1; 7 bases are a match to TRBD1. The junction had 11 bases not matched to a gene; V was cut back by 4 bases and J by 2 bases. The germline V gene encodes CDR1 SGHRS and CDR2 YFSETQ. CDR3 length: 16 residues. The CDR3 reads CASSRGQRRDNTEAFF. The DNA for the CDR3 is TGCGCCAGCAGCCGGGGACAGCGAAGAGACAACACTGAAGCTTTCTTT.

This clone has just a few counts. This chain uses TRBV9 with TRBJ2-3, with TRBD2 matching over 8 bases. J lost 5 bases, V lost 4 bases, and 3 bases had no gene match. The CDR3 spans 13 residues. Germline V gene data show CDR1 as SGDLS and CDR2 as YYNGEE. The CDR3 DNA reads TGTGCCAGCAGCTTTCGGGGGGGAGATACGCAGTATTTT. This codes for CASSFRGGDTQYF.

The rearrangement joins TRBV30 to TRBJ2-7, with 10 bases aligning to TRBD2. The CDR3 contains 14 residues. The germline V gene has CDR1 GTSNPN and CDR2 SVGIG (reference sequence). V gave up 8 bases and J gave up 4 bases; unmatched junction bases: 11. The CDR3 DNA follows: TGTGCCGCAGCGGGAGGGCGACGAAGTTACGAGCAGTACTTC. Protein: CAAAGGRRSYEQYF.

The chain recombines TRBV28 with TRBJ2-7, with 12 bases that match TRBD2. CDR3 length: 15 amino acids. The germline V gene encodes CDR1 MDHEN and CDR2 SYDVKM. The junction had 7 bases not matched to a gene; V was cut back by 7 bases and J by 3 bases. CDR3 in amino acids: CASTRRLAGVYEQYF. CDR3 sequence (DNA): TGTGCCAGCACCCGGCGACTAGCGGGAGTCTACGAGCAGTACTTC. The complete variable domain, with remaining parts taken from reference TRBV28 and TRBJ2-7, reads DVKVTQSSRYLVKRTGEKVFLECVQDMDHENMFWYRQDPGLGLRLIYFSYDVKMKEKGDIPEGYSVSREKKERFSLILESASTNQTSMYLCASTRRLAGVYEQYFGPGTRLTVT.

The V gene is TRBV3-1 (or the pseudogene TRBV3-2), the J gene TRBJ2-5; D ambiguous. CDR3 length equals 13 residues. CDR1 is LGHDT, CDR2 YNNKEL, per germline (reference sequence). V gave up 3 bases and J gave up 7 bases, with 12 bases separating them. CDR3 protein: CASSQGELRTQYF. The CDR3 DNA is TGTGCCAGCAGCCAGGGCGAACTCAGGACCCAGTACTTC.

The chain links TRBV5-1 to TRBJ1-1; 9 bases are a match to TRBD1. In germline, CDR1 is SGHRS, CDR2 YFSETQ. The CDR3 has 15 residues. The trim removed 4 bases at V and 4 bases at J, leaving 8 bases unmatched. CDR3 protein: CASSRNRDRATEAFF. Written as DNA, the CDR3 is TGCGCCAGCAGCAGAAACCGGGACAGGGCCACTGAAGCTTTCTTT. Full variable domain (outside the CDR3, taken from reference TRBV5-1 and TRBJ1-1): KAGVTQTPRYLIKTRGQQVTLSCSPISGHRSVSWYQQTPGQGLQFLFEYFSETQRNKGNFPGRFSGRQFSNSRSEMNVSTLELGDSALYLCASSRNRDRATEAFFGQGTRLTVV.

This clone was seen only once. The chain couples TRBV27 to TRBJ2-7, with D unresolved. V dropped 3 bases and J dropped 1 base, with 10 bases sitting between them. The CDR3 consists of 14 residues. The germline CDR1 and CDR2 sequences are MNHEY and SMNVEV (reference sequence). CDR3 coding DNA: TGTGCCAGCAGTTTCATGGCCCCATCCTACGAGCAGTACTTC. As protein: CASSFMAPSYEQYF.

This clone was observed once. The chain combines TRBV5-5 with TRBJ2-6, with D maybe TRBD2 (5 bases). Trimming cost V 1 base and J 0 bases, with 11 bases left between them. The CDR3 contains 17 residues. Germline loops: CDR1 SGHKS, CDR2 YYEKEE (reference sequence). This chain's CDR3 is CASSLREMDSGANVLTF. CDR3 DNA: TGTGCCAGCAGCTTGAGGGAGATGGACTCTGGGGCCAACGTCCTGACTTTC.

This rearrangement joins TRBV30 to TRBJ2-5, with 9 nucleotides matching TRBD2. Germline-derived CDR1 and CDR2 are GTSNPN and SVGIG (reference sequence). With 2 bases clipped from V and 5 bases from J, the junction kept 9 bases outside the gene matches. This CDR3 has 15 residues. CDR3 sequence: CAWSLAGVLRETQYF. The DNA for the CDR3 is TGTGCCTGGAGTTTAGCGGGAGTCCTACGGGAGACCCAGTACTTC. Full variable domain (outside the CDR3, taken from reference TRBV30 and TRBJ2-5): SQTIHQWPATLVQPVGSPLSLECTVEGTSNPNLYWYRQAAGRGLQLLFYSVGIGQISSEVPQNLSASRPQDRQFILSSKKLLLSDSGFYLCAWSLAGVLRETQYFGPGTRLLVL.

The CDR3 DNA reads as TGTGCCAGCAGCTTAGATCGACCAGGGGGCAAGGATGAGCAGTTCTTC. As protein: CASSLDRPGGKDEQFF. The chain couples TRBV11-2 to TRBJ2-1; 8 bases agree with TRBD1. Germline trimming cut 0 bases from V and 8 bases from J; bases unmatched to any gene: 9. Germline values: CDR1 SGHAT, CDR2 FQNNGV. The CDR3 has 16 residues.

This clone turned up a few times. V gene TRBV9 combines with J gene TRBJ2-1, with D perhaps matching TRBD1 (6 bases). Trimming shortened V by 4 bases and J by 6 bases, and 17 bases separated the two germline ends. Germline V gene lookup returns CDR1 SGDLS and CDR2 YYNGEE. The CDR3 extends over 15 amino acids. CDR3 bases: TGTGCCAGCAGCCCTCGACAGGATTTAGGCAATGAGCAGTTCTTC. Its translation is CASSPRQDLGNEQFF.

The V call is TRBV25-1, the J call TRBJ1-5; D unclear. The CDR3 runs 15 residues. Between the trimmed V and J ends, which lost 8 bases and 2 bases, there was a span of 16 bases. Per the germline V gene, CDR1 is MGHDK and CDR2 is SYGVNS. CDR3 sequence (DNA): TGTGCCAGCCGCGGAGGGCCCGGGGGCAATCAGCCCCAGCATTTT. It is translated as CASRGGPGGNQPQHF.

This clone was seen a single time. This chain links TRBV11-1 with TRBJ1-2; D remains unclear. Germline CDR1 and CDR2: SGHAT and FQDESV (reference sequence). V lost 5 bases, J lost 0 bases, and 7 bases lay in between. The CDR3 loop spans 13 amino acids. The DNA for the CDR3 is TGTGCCAGCAGCGGGAGGGCTAACTATGGCTACACCTTC. It codes for CASSGRANYGYTF.

The chain joins TRBV2 to TRBJ2-7, with a possible D match to TRBD2 (6 bases). The V gene lost 3 bases and the J gene lost 9 bases, with 12 bases spanning the gap. Per the germline V gene, CDR1 is SNHLY and CDR2 is FYNNEI. The CDR3 length is 12 residues. CDR3: CASSDGPAGQYF. The CDR3 DNA reads as TGTGCCAGCAGTGATGGCCCAGCGGGGCAGTACTTC.

This clone has only one observation. The same CDR3 is also encoded by other DNA sequences in this sample. V is TRBV9 and J is TRBJ2-7, with a tentative D call TRBD2 (5 bases). The CDR3 is 14 residues long. CDR1 is SGDLS, CDR2 YYNGEE, per germline. Between the trimmed V and J ends, which lost 0 bases and 2 bases, there was a span of 9 bases. CDR3 bases: TGTGCCAGCAGCGTAGGACGGGAAACCTACGAGCAGTACTTC. Translation: CASSVGRETYEQYF.